This TCR beta chain originates from a study of human CD4 T cells and Enterobacteriaceae. Points from the study as a whole: Ex vivo clonotype reactivity was inferred only by sequence matching. Ex vivo, broadly cross-reactive clonotypes appeared more expanded than specific ones.

Turning to this clone: Its antigen remains unknown.

All CD4+ cells other than CD45RA+CCR7+CD95- naive cells were sorted as memory, over 95% pure. Healthy donors' blood was sourced from blood donation centers in Switzerland. Detection sensitivity for ex vivo total memory CD4+ was one cell in 200,000. Libraries were prepared by immunoSEQ multiplex PCR; TCRdb keeps only in-frame clonotypes and omits some of them. This sample yields tens of thousands of clones, of which about 80% are seen a single time; around 1.7% belongs to the top ten. V lost 3 bases and J 0 bases, leaving 4 bases between the germline ends. From germline, CDR1 is SGDLS and CDR2 YYNGEE. This CDR3 region has 14 residues.

Sequencing was performed on memory CD4+ T cells from blood. The rearrangement links TRBV9 to TRBJ1-6, with unresolved D. The clonotype was recovered from a human donor in good health. Written as DNA, the CDR3 is TGTGCCAGCAGCGCGAGCTCCTATAATTCACCCCTCCACTTT. It translates to CASSASSYNSPLHF. Based on the CDR3 plus reference TRBV9 and TRBJ1-6, the full variable domain is DSGVTQTPKHLITATGQRVTLRCSPRSGDLSVYWYQQSLDQGLQFLIQYYNGEERAKGNILERFSAQQFPDLHSELNLSSLELGDSALYFCASSASSYNSPLHFGNGTRLTVT.